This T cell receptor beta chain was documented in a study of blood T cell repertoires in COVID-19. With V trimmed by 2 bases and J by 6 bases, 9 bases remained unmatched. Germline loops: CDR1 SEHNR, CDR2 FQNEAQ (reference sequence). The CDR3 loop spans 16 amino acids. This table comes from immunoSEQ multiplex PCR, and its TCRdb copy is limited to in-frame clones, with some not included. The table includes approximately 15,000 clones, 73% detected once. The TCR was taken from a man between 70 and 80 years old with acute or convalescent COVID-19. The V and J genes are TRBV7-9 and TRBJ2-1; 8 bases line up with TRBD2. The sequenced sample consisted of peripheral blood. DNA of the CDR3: TGTGCCAGCAGCTTAACAGCGGGAGTTTATATCAATGAGCAGTTCTTC. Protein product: CASSLTAGVYINEQFF.